This T cell receptor (beta chain) derives from a study of blood T cells in healthy people across ages. This clonotype has a single count. Combining a sample-barcoded 5' primer with a J-beta primer mix, a second PCR ran for roughly 6 to 12 cycles. One entry per CDR3 protein, called by TCRdb with MiXCR from the 5' RACE reads. In the table there are hundreds of thousands of distinct CDR3 sequences, 45% to 50% of which are singletons. This CDR3 has 19 residues. Germline values: CDR1 MNHEY, CDR2 SVGAGI. The J segment lost 2 bases and the V segment lost 5 bases, leaving 12 bases of the junction unmatched. The J gene is TRBJ2-1, the V gene TRBV6-5, with 13 bases aligning to TRBD2. The receptor's source is a woman aged 60-75 years in good health. The specimen was blood. CDR3 sequence (DNA): TGTGCCAGCAGTCACACCCTGGGACTAGCGGGGAGCCCCTACAATGAGCAGTTCTTC. Translating it yields CASSHTLGLAGSPYNEQFF.